This T cell receptor (beta chain) was profiled in a study of blood T cell repertoires in COVID-19. The overall study: Nucleic acid was either cDNA or gDNA, and it came from T cells, B-cell-depleted T cells, or PBMCs.

Assignments of participants to cohorts depended upon their own reported clinical history. V shed 4 bases, J shed 6 bases, and the junction held 12 bases outside the gene matches. The CDR3 runs 16 residues. Germline-derived CDR1 and CDR2 are ENHRY and SYGVKD. Produced via immunoSEQ multiplex PCR; TCRdb's table is partial and in-frame only. The sample holds under 500,000 clones; 75% to 90% are singletons and the top ten take 1.1%. This sequence joins TRBV10-3 and TRBJ1-2, with TRBD1 matching over 9 bases. The TCR originated in a man aged 25-45 years who had recovered from COVID-19. The material sequenced was PBMCs or T cells enriched from blood (not recorded which). CDR3 sequence (DNA): TGTGCCATCAGTGCGACGACCGGGACAGGGCCGGATGGCTACACCTTC. This gives the protein CAISATTGTGPDGYTF.